What follows describes a single T cell receptor beta chain. What it binds is unknown. This table comes from immunoSEQ multiplex PCR, and its TCRdb copy is limited to in-frame clones, with some not included. The data show over 100,000 clones, roughly 88% seen once. The source of the sample is a study of T cell responses to AZD1222 COVID-19 vaccine. Study results and limitations: Baseline antibody screening turned up just six or seven seropositive AZD1222 recipients. Researchers report vaccine-associated CD4 TCRs spanning spike, with dominance at 160-218 and 743-854. Donors, mostly white British, included more females; clonal diversity was possibly underestimated. Regions left unmutated in variants are reportedly the target of nearly half of spike-specific TCRs.

This sequence originates from an adult in good health. The sequencing here drew on peripheral blood, taken on day 0 of MenACWY control vaccination.

DNA for the CDR3: TGTGCCAGCAGTCGTCTAGGGGGGCTCTACGAGCAGTACTTC. Its translation: CASSRLGGLYEQYF. This chain joins TRBV6-2 or TRBV6-3 and TRBJ2-7; D possibly matches TRBD1 or TRBD2 (6 bases each). Germline V gene data show CDR1 as MNHEY and CDR2 as SVGEGT. The CDR3 contains 14 residues. The V end lost 5 bases, the J end lost 3 bases, and 14 bases lay between the germline ends.